This entry lists 2 T cell receptor beta chains sequenced from one sample in a study of blood T cell repertoires in COVID-19. Repertoires were generated with immunoSEQ multiplex PCR, while TCRdb's copy carries only in-frame clones and drops some. Among 45,000 to 65,000 clones, roughly four fifths were seen once, and the ten largest hold around 7.5%. Specimen: peripheral blood. Source of these receptors: a man aged 65 to 79 with active COVID-19.

V gene TRBV15 combines with J gene TRBJ1-6, with unresolved D. From germline, CDR1 is LNHNV and CDR2 YYDKDF (reference sequence). The CDR3 contains 15 residues. Trimming stripped 5 bases from V and 5 bases from J, with 13 bases between. CDR3: CATSRRTGNNSPLHF. The CDR3, as DNA: TGTGCCACCAGCCGACGTACGGGAAATAATTCACCCCTCCACTTT.

The rearrangement joins TRBV5-1 to TRBJ2-7, with a possible D match to TRBD1 (6 bases). CDR3 length: 14 amino acids. CDR1 and CDR2 from the germline V gene are SGHRS and YFSETQ. Trimming removed 3 bases from V and 6 bases from J, with 16 bases in between. The CDR3 reads CASSWGFGTSEQYF. The CDR3 DNA reads TGCGCCAGCAGCTGGGGGTTCGGGACAAGCGAGCAGTACTTC.